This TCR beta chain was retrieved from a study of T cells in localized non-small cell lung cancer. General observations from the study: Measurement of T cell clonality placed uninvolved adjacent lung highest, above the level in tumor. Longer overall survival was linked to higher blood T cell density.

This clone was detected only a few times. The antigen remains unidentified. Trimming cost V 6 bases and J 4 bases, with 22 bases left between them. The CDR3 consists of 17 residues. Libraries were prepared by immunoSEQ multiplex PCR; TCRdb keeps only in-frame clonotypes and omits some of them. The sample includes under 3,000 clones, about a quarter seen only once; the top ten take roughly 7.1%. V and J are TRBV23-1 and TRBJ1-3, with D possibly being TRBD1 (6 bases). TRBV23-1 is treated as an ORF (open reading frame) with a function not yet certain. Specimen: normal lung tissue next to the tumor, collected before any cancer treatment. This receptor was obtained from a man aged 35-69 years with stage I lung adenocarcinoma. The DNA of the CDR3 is TGCGCCAGCAGCCATCGTACAGGGTTCGAGCAAGGAAACACCATATATTTT. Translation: CASSHRTGFEQGNTIYF.